This T cell receptor (beta chain) was recovered during a study of blood T cell repertoires in COVID-19. Study background: T cells, B-cell-depleted T cells, or PBMCs supplied cDNA or gDNA.

The V gene lost 3 bases and the J gene lost 5 bases, with 5 bases spanning the gap. The CDR3 contains 11 residues. Germline CDR1 is MDHEN and CDR2 is SYDVKM. A Seattle source enrolled patients during active infection and followed them longitudinally. Per the original methods: Reference gene primer amplification gave estimated nucleated cell counts. Only in-frame clones appear in the TCRdb table, and some are missing; sequencing was by immunoSEQ multiplex PCR. D and trimming come from the DNA, and the V and J calls and clone size come from that table. The profile shows roughly 240,000 clones, about 83% of them singletons.

Sequenced material: peripheral blood. The gene calls are TRBV28 and TRBJ2-7, with D perhaps TRBD2 (5 bases). This TCR was recovered from a woman aged 80 or over with COVID-19, enrolled during active disease. The DNA for the CDR3 is TGTGCCAGCAGTTTCGGGAACGAGCAGTACTTC. Protein: CASSFGNEQYF.